This T cell receptor beta chain was observed in a study of shared clonotypes between healthy human individuals. Findings of the study overall: A reduction in generation probabilities was seen for non-shared clonotypes relative to those shared by all four donors. With few donors, the genetic and exposure-history diversity represented was limited.

Note on this clone: Its matching antigen is unknown.

The germline V gene encodes CDR1 DFQATT and CDR2 SNEGSKA (reference sequence). V was trimmed by 6 bases and J by 9 bases, leaving 12 bases between them. The CDR3 totals 11 residues. TCRdb keeps only in-frame clones here, not all; method: immunoSEQ multiplex PCR. The table lists about 2.4 million clones, about 92% of them singletons. This chain uses TRBV20-1 with TRBJ2-1; D uncertain. The sample was naive CD4+ T cells sorted from blood. Stated subset: CD45RA+ positively selected. The TCR originated in a young man in good health. This chain's CDR3 is CSALLSFEQFF. The CDR3 DNA is TGCAGTGCCCTTTTAAGCTTTGAGCAGTTCTTC.